These 29 T cell receptor beta chains came from one sample sequenced in a study of human T cells and chemical hapten exposure. The sample's time point: healthy volunteer bleed at 2 weeks. The starting material, unfractionated whole blood, was used for total RNA extraction. TCRdb re-derived calls from the RACE reads in MiXCR, one entry per CDR3 protein. Of over 100,000 distinct CDR3 sequences in the sample, around 8.2% were seen once. Source material: whole blood. The receptors shown here come from a male donor in good health. Some clones in this sample may be carry-over from other donors' samples.

This clonotype was seen ten or more times. The chain employs TRBV5-8 and TRBJ2-1, with TRBD2 matching 7 bases. CDR3 length: 15 residues. V lost 4 bases, J lost 0 bases, and 4 bases stayed unmatched. Germline loops: CDR1 SGHTS, CDR2 YDEGEE. The DNA for the CDR3 is TGTGCCAGCAGCCGGGGGGAAAGCTCCTACAATGAGCAGTTCTTC. It is translated as CASSRGESSYNEQFF.

V and J are TRBV12-3 or TRBV12-4 and TRBJ2-4; 12 nucleotides match TRBD1. This CDR3 spans 14 amino acids. Losses at the gene ends were 4 bases for V and 5 bases for J; bases not matched to a gene: 0. In DNA form, the CDR3 reads TGTGCCAGCAGTTGGGACAGGGGGCAAAACATTCAGTACTTC. Amino acids: CASSWDRGQNIQYF.

The rearrangement uses TRBV27 and TRBJ2-7; 8 bases agree with TRBD2. The V segment lost 6 bases and the J segment 6 bases; nucleotides outside the gene matches: 7. The CDR3 covers 13 residues. Germline loops: CDR1 MNHEY, CDR2 SMNVEV (reference sequence). The CDR3 DNA follows: TGTGCCAGCAGAACCAAGGCGGGGGGCGAGCAGTACTTC. Amino acids: CASRTKAGGEQYF.

The chain links TRBV7-2 to TRBJ2-3; the D gene is possibly TRBD2 (5 bases). V lost 6 bases to trimming and J lost 2 bases, with 21 bases between them. The CDR3 runs to 17 residues. Per the germline V gene, CDR1 is SGHTA and CDR2 is FQGNSA. The DNA for the CDR3 is TGTGCCAGCAGTATTGAGGACTCCTCCCGACTCACAGATACGCAGTATTTT. The encoded protein is CASSIEDSSRLTDTQYF.

This clonotype has ten or more counts. The chain is built from TRBV9 and TRBJ2-3; TRBD2 matches at 9 bases. The V gene's germline CDR1 is SGDLS and CDR2 YYNGEE. The CDR3 totals 16 residues. V gave up 0 bases and J gave up 1 base; unmatched junction bases: 3. CDR3 DNA: TGTGCCAGCAGCGTAGTGGAGCGGGGGGGCACAGATACGCAGTATTTT. It yields the protein CASSVVERGGTDTQYF.

This clonotype was found many times. The chain uses TRBV28 and TRBJ2-7; D is uncertain. Germline CDR1 reads MDHEN; CDR2 reads SYDVKM. V was cut by 3 bases and J by 7 bases, with 13 bases left in between. There are 13 residues in the CDR3. The CDR3 region is CASSFSHEEEQYF. CDR3 DNA: TGTGCCAGCAGTTTTTCCCACGAGGAGGAGCAGTACTTC.

The rearrangement joins TRBV19 to TRBJ2-7; D is possibly TRBD1 (6 bases). Germline V lookup: CDR1 LNHDA, CDR2 SQIVND (reference sequence). V dropped 3 bases and J dropped 3 bases, with 15 bases sitting between them. CDR3 length: 15 amino acids. CDR3 protein: CASSIGQRSHYEQYF. The CDR3 DNA follows: TGTGCCAGTAGTATCGGACAGAGGAGCCACTACGAGCAGTACTTC.

This clonotype has just a few counts. V gene TRBV7-9 combines with J gene TRBJ2-5, with 7 positions matching TRBD1. Germline assignment: CDR1 SEHNR and CDR2 FQNEAQ (reference sequence). This CDR3 has 14 amino acids. V dropped 4 bases and J dropped 1; count of bases not matched to a gene: 3. The CDR3 here is CASSSGTVQETQYF. The CDR3 coding sequence is TGTGCCAGCAGCTCTGGGACAGTCCAAGAGACCCAGTACTTC.

This clonotype occurred a few times. Here the CDR3 reads CASSLRDREGNEQFF. CDR3 bases: TGTGCCAGCAGTTTAAGGGACAGGGAGGGCAATGAGCAGTTCTTC. The V gene is TRBV12-3 or TRBV12-4, the J gene TRBJ2-1, with TRBD1 identical over 9 bases. V trimming: 2 bases; J trimming: 6 bases; junction bases outside the gene matches: 5. The CDR3 runs to 15 residues.

A few counts support this clonotype. CDR3 bases: TGTGCCAGCAGCCCTGGACAGGGGGCGCGGGGCACTGAAGCTTTCTTT. As protein: CASSPGQGARGTEAFF. The rearrangement uses TRBV5-4 and TRBJ1-1; TRBD1 matches at 11 bases. From germline, CDR1 is SGHNT and CDR2 YYREEE (reference sequence). J gave up 4 bases and V 4 bases, and 9 bases lay outside the gene matches. The CDR3 contains 16 residues.

The chain recombines TRBV13 with TRBJ2-3; TRBD2 matches at 11 bases. The CDR3 spans 16 residues. CDR1 and CDR2 from the germline V gene are PRHDT and FYEKMQ (reference sequence). After removal of 5 bases from V and 2 bases from J, the junction contained 6 bases not matched to a gene. DNA of the CDR3: TGTGCCAGCAGCGCGCCTAGCGGGGGGACCACAGATACGCAGTATTTT. Its protein product is CASSAPSGGTTDTQYF.

There are a few counts of this clonotype. This chain links TRBV24-1 with TRBJ1-1; 9 positions match TRBD1. After removal of 8 bases from V and 1 base from J, the junction contained 13 bases not matched to a gene. The CDR3 spans 17 residues. Per germline, CDR1 KGHDR and CDR2 SFDVKD. CDR3 amino acids: CATTPRDREESNTEAFF. The CDR3, as DNA: TGTGCCACCACCCCCCGGGACAGGGAAGAATCGAACACTGAAGCTTTCTTT.

This clonotype has ten or more counts. The rearrangement joins TRBV27 to TRBJ2-2; D not resolved. CDR1 is MNHEY and CDR2 is SMNVEV in the germline V gene (reference sequence). Trimming stripped 2 bases from V and 0 bases from J, with 13 bases between. This CDR3 comprises 17 residues. The CDR3 spells CASSLTVGVANTGELFF. DNA for the CDR3: TGTGCCAGCAGTTTAACCGTTGGGGTGGCGAACACCGGGGAGCTGTTTTTT.

This clonotype has ten or more counts. The chain links TRBV3-1 to TRBJ2-1, with 13 bases fitting TRBD2. After removal of 2 bases from V and 7 bases from J, the junction contained 5 bases not matched to a gene. The length of the CDR3 is 16 residues. CDR1 is LGHDT and CDR2 is YNNKEL in the germline V gene (reference sequence). The CDR3 DNA reads TGTGCCAGCAGCCAACCAACTAGCGGGAGGGGTAATGAGCAGTTCTTC. Its translation is CASSQPTSGRGNEQFF.

This clonotype came up a few times. The chain carries TRBV10-2 and TRBJ2-1; D call uncertain. CDR1 WSHSY and CDR2 SAAADI come from the germline V gene. V lost 8 bases and J lost 6, with 8 bases in between. The CDR3 spans 11 residues. The CDR3 DNA is TGCGCCAGCGGTCCCAGCAATGAGCAGTTCTTC. This codes for CASGPSNEQFF.

On this clonotype: This may be a read error: a much more frequent sequence differs by one nucleotide. Since the CDR3 does not end with the conserved phenylalanine or tryptophan, this likely comes from a read error. The chain employs TRBV7-9 and TRBJ2-5; 9 positions match TRBD2. The CDR3 is made up of 13 amino acids. In germline, CDR1 is SEHNR, CDR2 FQNEAQ (reference sequence). Losses at the gene ends were 8 bases for V and 5 bases for J; bases not matched to a gene: 6. The CDR3 is CASAGGLEETQYL. For the CDR3, the DNA is TGTGCCAGCGCGGGAGGGCTCGAGGAGACCCAGTACTTA.

The rearrangement joins TRBV10-3 to TRBJ2-1; 8 positions agree with TRBD2. The ends lost 0 bases at V and 9 bases at J; junction bases unmatched: 16. The length of the CDR3 is 18 residues. The germline gives CDR1 ENHRY, CDR2 SYGVKD. The CDR3 nucleotides are TGTGCCATCAGTGAGTCTTCTAGCGGGCCTAAGGGTACCGCTGAGCAGTTCTTC. Its translation: CAISESSSGPKGTAEQFF.

This clonotype came up many times. This chain uses TRBV29-1 with TRBJ2-7; D perhaps matches TRBD1 (5 bases). The CDR3 extends over 12 amino acids. CDR1 and CDR2 from the germline V gene are SQVTM and ANQGSEA. Trimming stripped 1 base from V and 4 bases from J, with 8 bases between. This CDR3 is CSVEVQDYEQYF. CDR3 DNA sequence: TGCAGCGTTGAAGTACAGGATTACGAGCAGTACTTC.

This chain connects TRBV7-2 to TRBJ2-1; D remains ambiguous. Germline V gene data show CDR1 as SGHTA and CDR2 as FQGNSA. The CDR3 is made up of 12 amino acids. V was pared by 5 bases and J by 8 bases, with 10 bases between. CDR3: CASSRLPDEQFF. CDR3 bases: TGTGCCAGCAGCAGACTCCCCGATGAGCAGTTCTTC.

This clonotype occurred a few times. The chain combines TRBV5-4 with TRBJ2-7, with TRBD1 matching 7 bases. The germline V gene has CDR1 SGHNT and CDR2 YYREEE (reference sequence). Germline trimming cut 0 bases from V and 5 bases from J; bases unmatched to any gene: 5. The CDR3 is 14 amino acids. The CDR3 is CASSLDRGRNEQYF. The CDR3 DNA reads as TGTGCCAGCAGCTTGGACAGGGGCCGGAACGAGCAGTACTTC.

In its sample, this clonotype was seen a few times. The chain joins TRBV12-3 or TRBV12-4 to TRBJ2-1; no reliable D call. V was clipped by 8 bases and J by 3 bases, with 14 bases between them. The CDR3 consists of 14 residues. CDR3 residues: CASSHPGLYNEQFF. The CDR3 DNA sequence: TGTGCCAGCTCCCACCCGGGCCTCTACAATGAGCAGTTCTTC.

As regards this clonotype: This may arise from a read error, as a much more abundant clone is one base away. This chain uses TRBV12-3 or TRBV12-4 with TRBJ2-7; TRBD2 is a possible D gene (6 bases). This CDR3 is 13 amino acids long. V was cut by 4 bases and J by 4 bases, with 11 bases left in between. For the CDR3, the DNA is TGTGCCAGCAGTTCCCTAGCGCAGTACGAGCAGTACTTC. Translation gives CASSSLAQYEQYF.

This chain joins TRBV7-9 and TRBJ1-1; TRBD1 matches at 10 bases. The CDR3 runs to 14 residues. Germline CDR1 is SEHNR and CDR2 is FQNEAQ (reference sequence). V trimming: 4 bases; J trimming: 5 bases; junction bases outside the gene matches: 4. CDR3 sequence reads: CASSSGTGVTEAFF. The CDR3 bases are TGTGCCAGCAGCTCCGGGACAGGGGTGACTGAAGCTTTCTTT.

Only a few counts were recorded for this clonotype. The chain links TRBV18 to TRBJ1-6; possible D gene TRBD1, 5 bases. V lost 2 bases and J lost 7, with 15 bases in between. The CDR3 contains 16 residues. The V gene's germline CDR1 is KGHSH and CDR2 LQKENI. CDR3 protein: CASSPNPQGRNSPLHF. For the CDR3, the DNA is TGTGCCAGCTCACCAAACCCCCAGGGTCGGAATTCACCCCTCCACTTT.

This clonotype was seen more than once but under ten times. The rearrangement uses TRBV4-1 and TRBJ2-7; D call uncertain. The CDR3 covers 14 residues. CDR1 and CDR2 from the germline V gene are MGHRA and YSYEKL. With 3 bases removed from V and 1 base from J, the gap between germline ends came to 10 bases. Here the CDR3 reads CASSQVLLSYEQYF. Here the CDR3 DNA reads TGCGCCAGCAGCCAGGTACTGCTATCCTACGAGCAGTACTTC.

This clonotype was counted a few times. The genes are TRBV7-9 and TRBJ2-5; 7 bases match TRBD1. Looked up from germline, CDR1 is SEHNR and CDR2 is FQNEAQ (reference sequence). Unmatched junction bases numbered 7, after V lost 6 bases and J lost 0 bases. The CDR3 covers 15 residues. The CDR3 loop is CASRRQGVYQETQYF. CDR3 nucleotides: TGTGCCAGCAGGAGACAGGGAGTGTACCAAGAGACCCAGTACTTC.

This clonotype was recorded at least ten times. Here the CDR3 reads CASSLAGGYKNIQYF. DNA of the CDR3: TGCGCCAGCAGCTTGGCGGGGGGGTACAAAAACATTCAGTACTTC. This sequence joins TRBV5-1 and TRBJ2-4, with TRBD2 matching 8 bases. V lost 0 bases to trimming and J lost 3 bases; unmatched junction nucleotides: 2. The CDR3 extends over 15 amino acids. In germline, CDR1 is SGHRS, CDR2 YFSETQ.

This clonotype was observed many times. This rearrangement joins TRBV29-1 to TRBJ2-4; tentative D call: TRBD1 (6 bases). V dropped 7 bases and J dropped 9 bases, with 13 bases sitting between them. Germline V CDR1 and CDR2: SQVTM, ANQGSEA. CDR3 size: 11 residues. The CDR3 region has the DNA TGCAGCGGGGGACATACGGGCATTCAGTACTTC. It translates to CSGGHTGIQYF.

The chain employs TRBV7-9 and TRBJ2-5, with 9 bases matching TRBD2. There are 15 residues in the CDR3. In germline, CDR1 is SEHNR, CDR2 FQNEAQ (reference sequence). After removal of 5 bases from V and 5 bases from J, the junction contained 9 bases not matched to a gene. The CDR3 DNA sequence: TGTGCCAGCAGCCCCTCAGCGGGGGGAGAGGAGACCCAGTACTTC. Translation gives CASSPSAGGEETQYF.